These 9 T cell receptor beta chains originate from one sample sequenced in a study of blood T cell repertoires in COVID-19. Assay: immunoSEQ multiplex PCR; the TCRdb copy retains only in-frame clones and omits some. The table has about 170,000 clones, approximately 84% seen once. What was sequenced was peripheral blood. These receptor sequences come from a middle-aged man who had recovered from COVID-19.

The rearrangement links TRBV6-5 to TRBJ2-1, with a weak D call TRBD2 (6 bases). The V and J ends lost 0 bases and 10 bases respectively, with 10 bases between them. Looked up from germline, CDR1 is MNHEY and CDR2 is SVGAGI. The CDR3 consists of 13 residues. The DNA for the CDR3 is TGTGCCAGCAGTTACTCCATTGCGGGGGAGCAGTTCTTC. Encoded protein: CASSYSIAGEQFF.

This chain joins TRBV3-1 (or the pseudogene TRBV3-2) and TRBJ2-2, with TRBD2 as a possible D gene (6 bases). Trimming took off 8 bases at V and 7 bases at J, with 32 bases between the two ends. From germline, CDR1 is LGHDT and CDR2 YNNKEL (reference sequence). CDR3 length: 19 residues. This CDR3 is CASPKEGPPGRRRIGELFF. CDR3 bases: TGTGCCAGCCCTAAGGAGGGACCCCCAGGGAGGCGTCGGATCGGGGAGCTGTTTTTT.

V is TRBV7-2 and J is TRBJ2-7, with D possibly being TRBD2 (6 bases). V lost 1 base, J lost 4 bases, and 8 bases lay in between. Germline assignment: CDR1 SGHTA and CDR2 FQGNSA. The CDR3 loop spans 13 amino acids. The DNA for the CDR3 is TGTGCCAGCAGCTTAGGGGCGGGGTACGAGCAGTACTTC. Residues: CASSLGAGYEQYF.

The sample holds one count of this clone. This rearrangement joins TRBV11-2 to TRBJ1-3; TRBD1 matches at 9 bases. The germline V gene has CDR1 SGHAT and CDR2 FQNNGV. Trimming cost V 1 base and J 4 bases; bases outside gene matches: 2. CDR3 length: 15 residues. CDR3 nucleotides: TGTGCCAGCAGCTTAGTCGGACAGGGGGGAAACACCATATATTTT. Its translation: CASSLVGQGGNTIYF.

This chain's CDR3 is CASSRQDLTGELFF. As DNA, the CDR3 is TGTGCCAGCAGCAGACAGGACCTCACCGGGGAGCTGTTTTTT. This chain links TRBV11-3 with TRBJ2-2, with D possibly TRBD1 on 6 matching bases. Trimming took off 5 bases at V and 4 bases at J, with 11 bases between the two ends. Germline assignment: CDR1 SGHNT and CDR2 YENEEA. CDR3 length equals 14 residues.

The CDR3 sequence: CASRATGGNEQFF. CDR3 bases: TGTGCCAGCAGAGCGACAGGGGGAAATGAGCAGTTCTTC. The chain combines TRBV6-4 with TRBJ2-1; 9 nucleotides agree with TRBD1. Germline CDR1 and CDR2: MRHNA and SNTAGT. Losses at the gene ends were 6 bases for V and 7 bases for J; bases not matched to a gene: 4. The CDR3 extends over 13 amino acids.

The chain is built from TRBV5-4 and TRBJ1-2; D is possibly TRBD1 (6 bases). The CDR3 consists of 15 residues. The V and J ends lost 0 bases and 4 bases respectively, with 13 bases between them. Per germline, CDR1 SGHNT and CDR2 YYREEE (reference sequence). Here the CDR3 DNA reads TGTGCCAGCAGCTTGGCCCAGGGGACGGGCTATGGCTACACCTTC. It is translated as CASSLAQGTGYGYTF.

The V and J genes are TRBV5-1 and TRBJ2-2; TRBD1 agrees at 8 bases. This CDR3 contains 16 residues. V lost 4 bases and J lost 4; bases outside the gene matches: 9. Per the germline V gene, CDR1 is SGHRS and CDR2 is YFSETQ. The CDR3: CASSPTDRVGTGELFF. CDR3 DNA: TGCGCCAGCAGCCCAACGGACAGGGTCGGCACCGGGGAGCTGTTTTTT.

V is TRBV6-5 and J is TRBJ1-2, with TRBD1 matching over 10 bases. Trimming took 6 bases from V and 7 from J; bases not matched to a gene: 5. CDR1 and CDR2 from the germline V gene are MNHEY and SVGAGI. The CDR3 covers 13 residues. The CDR3: CASRGQGRVGYTF. In nucleotides, the CDR3 is TGTGCCAGCAGGGGACAGGGGCGAGTTGGCTACACCTTC.